This record concerns one TCR beta chain sequence. What it binds is unknown. The sample belongs to a study of T cell responses to AZD1222 COVID-19 vaccine. V lost 1 base to trimming and J lost 3 bases, with 9 bases between them. Germline V gives CDR1 SGHAT, CDR2 FQNNGV. CDR3 length: 14 residues. Some clones are missing from TCRdb's copy, which holds only in-frame ones; the method was immunoSEQ multiplex PCR. This sample has some 180,000 clones, with 85% to 95% found just once. Study outcomes and limitations: White British donors predominated, females outnumbered males, and clonal diversity was possibly underestimated.

The genes are TRBV11-2 and TRBJ1-1, with D possibly being TRBD1 (5 bases). This TCR came from an adult who received the AZD1222 COVID-19 vaccine. The starting material was peripheral blood, obtained 28 days after the second AZD1222 dose. In DNA, the CDR3 is TGTGCCAGCAGCTTAGCGGGGGTGGACACTGAAGCTTTCTTT. As protein: CASSLAGVDTEAFF.